The sequence of this T cell receptor (beta chain) was determined in a study of Graves' ophthalmopathy and Graves' hyperthyroidism. This clonotype was picked up one time. The sequenced template was RNA, covering the TCR beta CDR3 region. Following a first-round RT-PCR that used HTBI primers, a second-round multiplex PCR was carried out. TCRdb recomputed calls from the multiplex PCR reads with MiXCR, one row per CDR3 protein. The table has 600,000 to 950,000 distinct CDR3 sequences, approximately 40% seen once; the top ten hold 44%. The V gene end was trimmed by 7 bases and the J gene end by 3 bases; junction bases not matched to a gene: 8. CDR1 and CDR2 from the germline V gene are SEHNR and FQNEAQ (reference sequence). CDR3 length equals 15 residues.

The sequenced sample consisted of peripheral blood. This TCR came from an adult man with Graves' ophthalmopathy. This chain connects TRBV7-9 to TRBJ2-2; 7 bases match TRBD1. CDR3 DNA: TGTGCCAGCAACCCTCAGGGGGTCCACACCGGGGAGCTGTTTTTT. It encodes CASNPQGVHTGELFF. Together with reference TRBV7-9 and TRBJ2-2, the CDR3 gives the full variable domain: DTGVSQNPRHKITKRGQNVTFRCDPISEHNRLYWYRQTLGQGPEFLTYFQNEAQLEKSRLLSDRFSAERPKGSFSTLEIQRTEQGDSAMYLCASNPQGVHTGELFFGEGSRLTVL.